This T cell receptor beta chain was captured by sequencing in a study of T cell changes during pregnancy in multiple sclerosis. This CDR3 contains 14 residues. Per the germline V gene, CDR1 is MNHEY and CDR2 is SVGAGI. Trimming removed 10 bases from V and 5 bases from J, with 18 bases in between. Clones were read by immunoSEQ multiplex PCR, and TCRdb kept only the in-frame ones, dropping some. The top ten clones hold less than 2% of a sample with about 100,000 clones, roughly 90% of them seen once. The material sequenced was peripheral blood, taken after pregnancy. The rearrangement links TRBV6-5 to TRBJ2-1, with TRBD1 as a possible D gene (5 bases). The clonotype originates from a female donor with multiple sclerosis, enrolled in a pregnancy study. The CDR3 protein is CATNILQGNNEQFF. CDR3 sequence (DNA): TGTGCCACCAATATCCTCCAGGGTAACAATGAGCAGTTCTTC.